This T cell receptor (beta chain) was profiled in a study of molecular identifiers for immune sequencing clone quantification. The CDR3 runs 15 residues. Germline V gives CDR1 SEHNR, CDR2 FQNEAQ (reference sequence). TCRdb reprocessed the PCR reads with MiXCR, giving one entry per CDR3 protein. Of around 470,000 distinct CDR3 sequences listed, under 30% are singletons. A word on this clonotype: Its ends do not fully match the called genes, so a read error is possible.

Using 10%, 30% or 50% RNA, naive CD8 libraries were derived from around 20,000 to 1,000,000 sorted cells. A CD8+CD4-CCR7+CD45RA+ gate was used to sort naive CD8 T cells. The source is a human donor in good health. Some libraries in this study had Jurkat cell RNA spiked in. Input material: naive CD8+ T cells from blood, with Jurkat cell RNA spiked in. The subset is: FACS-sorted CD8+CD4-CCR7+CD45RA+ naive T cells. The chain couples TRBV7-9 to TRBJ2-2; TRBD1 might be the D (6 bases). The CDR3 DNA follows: TGTGCCAGCAGCTCAGGGACACTCAACACCGGGGAGCTGCTTTTT. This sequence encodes CASSSGTLNTGELLF.